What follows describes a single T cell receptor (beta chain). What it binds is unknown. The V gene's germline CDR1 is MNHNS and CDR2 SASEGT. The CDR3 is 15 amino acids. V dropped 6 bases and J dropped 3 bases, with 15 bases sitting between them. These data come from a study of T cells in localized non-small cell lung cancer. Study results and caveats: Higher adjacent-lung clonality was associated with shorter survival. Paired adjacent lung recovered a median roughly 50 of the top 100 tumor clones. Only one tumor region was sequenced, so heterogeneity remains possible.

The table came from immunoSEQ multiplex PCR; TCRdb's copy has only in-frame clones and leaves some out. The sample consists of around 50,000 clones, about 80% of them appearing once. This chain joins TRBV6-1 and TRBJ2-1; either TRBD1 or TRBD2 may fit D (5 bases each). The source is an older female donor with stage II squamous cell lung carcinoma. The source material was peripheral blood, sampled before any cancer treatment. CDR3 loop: CASSEGSWGYNEQFF. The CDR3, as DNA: TGTGCCAGCAGCGAGGGGAGTTGGGGCTACAATGAGCAGTTCTTC.